This paragraph covers one T cell receptor (beta chain) sequence. The antigen is not known. The data originate from a study of T cell clones after liver transplantation. Regarding the study as a whole: Circulating graft-donor-reactive CD4 TCRbeta sequences fell significantly post-transplant in most of the 8 subjects.

Data came from immunoSEQ multiplex PCR; TCRdb stores just in-frame clones and leaves some out. The table includes some 80,000 clones, roughly 80% detected once. Germline CDR1 and CDR2: LNHDA and SQIVND (reference sequence). This CDR3 has 16 residues. The germline V and J ends were trimmed by 5 bases and 6 bases, with 20 bases remaining between them. Specimen: CD4+ T cells from blood, collected 48 to 50 months after liver transplant. V is TRBV19 and J is TRBJ1-5; D is ambiguous. The TCR sequence derives from a human patient who received a liver transplant. Some T cells may arise from the graft donor. CDR3 amino acids: CASSVIGFTEAQPQHF. CDR3 DNA: TGTGCCAGTAGTGTAATTGGGTTTACTGAGGCTCAGCCCCAGCATTTT.